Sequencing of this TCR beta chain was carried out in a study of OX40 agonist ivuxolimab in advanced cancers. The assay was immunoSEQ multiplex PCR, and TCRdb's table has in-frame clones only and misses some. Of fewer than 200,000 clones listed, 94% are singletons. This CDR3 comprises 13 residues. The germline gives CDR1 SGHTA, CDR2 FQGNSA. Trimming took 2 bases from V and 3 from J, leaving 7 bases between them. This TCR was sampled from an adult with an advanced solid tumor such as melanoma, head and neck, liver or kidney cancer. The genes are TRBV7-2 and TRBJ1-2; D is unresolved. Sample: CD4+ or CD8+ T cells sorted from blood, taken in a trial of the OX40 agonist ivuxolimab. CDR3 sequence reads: CASSLPRHYGYTF. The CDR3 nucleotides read TGTGCCAGCAGCTTACCCAGACACTATGGCTACACCTTC.